The rows below give T cell receptor beta chains drawn from one sample of a study of T cell repertoires in cytomegalovirus infection. MiXCR, run by TCRdb on the reads, gives a single entry per CDR3 protein. The sample has 100,000 to 150,000 distinct CDR3 sequences; approximately 9.2% are singletons. The sequencing sample was made of PBMCs. The source is a human donor in good health (CMV status not recorded). Some clones in this sample may be carry-over from other donors' samples. Each CDR3 is given with its conserved first and last residue. D genes are given only for firm matches. Clone size, where shown, is once, few, many, or a class for clones that have expanded.

D gene,J gene,V gene,clone size,CDR3 DNA,CDR3 protein
TRBD1,TRBJ2-5,TRBV11-3,many,TGTGCCAGCAGCGCCTACGGGACAGCTGAGGAGACCCAGTACTTC,CASSAYGTAEETQYF
TRBD1,TRBJ2-5,TRBV27,many,TGTGCCAGCAGTGACAGGGGTGAGGAGACCCAGTACTTC,CASSDRGEETQYF
NA,TRBJ1-1,TRBV12-3/TRBV12-4,many,TGTGCCAGCAGTTTAGTGACAGTGAACACTGAAGCTTTCTTT,CASSLVTVNTEAFF
NA,TRBJ1-1,TRBV15,NA,TGTGCCACCAGCAGAGATTTGGGGGGAACTGAAGCTTTCTTT,CATSRDLGGTEAFF
TRBD1,TRBJ1-2,TRBV20-1,few,TGCAGTGCTACGGGACAGGGGTTACGAGGCTACACCTTC,CSATGQGLRGYTF
NA,TRBJ1-6,TRBV7-9,few,TGTGCCAGCAGCTTGCGTCAGGGAGGGTCACCCCTCCACTTT,CASSLRQGGSPLHF
NA,TRBJ2-7,TRBV6-6,many,TGTGCCAGCAGTTACAAGGTCAGCTACGAGCAGTACTTC,CASSYKVSYEQYF
NA,TRBJ1-4,TRBV7-8,NA,TGTGCCAGCAGCCATCCAAGAAACCTGGGAGTGGGTAATGAAAAACTGTTTTTT,CASSHPRNLGVGNEKLFF
TRBD1,TRBJ1-1,TRBV28,many,TGTGCCAGCAGTGGGCCGGGACAGGTGAACACTGAAGCTTTCTTT,CASSGPGQVNTEAFF
TRBD1,TRBJ2-3,TRBV5-4,many,TGTGCCAGCAGCTCCACAGGGGGTCGGACAGATACGCAGTATTTT,CASSSTGGRTDTQYF
TRBD1,TRBJ2-1,TRBV12-3/TRBV12-4,many,TGTGCCAGCCGGACAGGGCTGGATGAGCAGTTCTTC,CASRTGLDEQFF
NA,TRBJ1-1,TRBV19,many,TGTGCCAGTAGTATCGGGACAAGGGGGAAAAACACTGAAGCTTTCTTT,CASSIGTRGKNTEAFF
NA,TRBJ1-2,TRBV12-3/TRBV12-4,many,TGTGCCAGCAGTTTGGGGTATGGGGGCTATGGCTACACCTTC,CASSLGYGGYGYTF
NA,TRBJ1-2,TRBV5-4,many,TGTGCCAGCAGCTTGGAGGGAGGGGTTCCCACTAACTATGGCTACACCTTC,CASSLEGGVPTNYGYTF
NA,TRBJ1-1,TRBV19,NA,TGTGCCAGTAGTATCTCACATAACACTGAAGCTTTCTTT,CASSISHNTEAFF
NA,TRBJ2-1,TRBV7-2,many,TGTGCCAGCAGCTTGTTTGTCGATGAGCAGTTCTTC,CASSLFVDEQFF
NA,TRBJ2-2,TRBV28,NA,TGTGCCAGCTCAATTACGAGGGGGGCCATCGGGGAGCTGTTTTTT,CASSITRGAIGELFF
TRBD1,TRBJ1-3,TRBV19,many,TGTGCCAGTAGTATGGGGAACCCGAGGACAGGACTCTCTGGAAACACCATATATTTT,CASSMGNPRTGLSGNTIYF
NA,TRBJ1-2,TRBV20-1,few,TGCAGTGCTAGAGATGACGTCGGCGTGGGTCCCACCTTC,CSARDDVGVGPTF
NA,TRBJ2-3,TRBV5-4,few,TGTGCCAGCAGCTTGGTGGGCCGGTCCGAAGGGCAGTATTTT,CASSLVGRSEGQYF
TRBD1,TRBJ2-7,TRBV10-3,many,TGTGCCATCAGTTCCCCGACAGGGTCATCCTACGAGCAGTACTTC,CAISSPTGSSYEQYF
NA,TRBJ1-2,TRBV29-1,NA,TGCAGCGCCTCAGGGTTGGATGGCTACACCTTC,CSASGLDGYTF
NA,TRBJ1-1,TRBV2,many,TGTGCCAGCAGGGCCAGGGGCGGGAGCACTGAAGCTTTCTTT,CASRARGGSTEAFF
TRBD1,TRBJ1-5,TRBV10-2,many,TGCGCCAGCAGTGCGACAGGGGAACAGCCCCAGCATTTT,CASSATGEQPQHF